What follows describes a single TCR beta chain. The data were produced by immunoSEQ multiplex PCR, yet TCRdb's version contains in-frame clones alone and is incomplete. The sample contains hundreds of thousands of clones, 80% to 90% of which appear only once. The germline V gene encodes CDR1 LNHDA and CDR2 SQIVND (reference sequence). The CDR3 contains 15 residues. V dropped 6 bases and J dropped 1; count of bases not matched to a gene: 9. The sample originates from a study of blood T cell repertoires in COVID-19. Study background: The United States, Italy and Spain were the sources of the acute and convalescent COVID-19 samples. The analysed material was cDNA or gDNA that came from T cells, B-cell-depleted T cells, or PBMCs.

This receptor was obtained from a woman younger than 45 with active or convalescent COVID-19. This chain connects TRBV19 to TRBJ2-7; 7 bases match TRBD1. Sequencing input: peripheral blood. The CDR3 DNA is TGTGCCAGTAGCGAAGGACAGGCGACATCCTACGAGCAGTACTTC. Residues: CASSEGQATSYEQYF.